This T cell receptor beta chain was profiled in a study of cytotoxic CD8 clonotypes in ibrutinib-treated CLL. Study in general: An average of around 250,000 productive templates and some 100,000 productive rearrangements was obtained per sample. Study-level points and caveats: Rare overall, public clonotypes shrank or held steady under therapy.

With sequencing, the targeted depth ranged from 1 in 200,000 to 1 in 1 million T cells. The repertoire was sequenced with immunoSEQ multiplex PCR; TCRdb's copy has only in-frame clones and lacks some. The sample has tens of thousands of clones; over 65% are singletons. Of note for this clone: Its antigen is currently unknown.

Trimming removed 3 bases from V and 0 bases from J, with 10 bases in between. The CDR3 consists of 15 residues. The germline V gene has CDR1 SGDLS and CDR2 YYNGEE. The chain uses TRBV9 and TRBJ1-3; the D is unclear. The origin of this receptor is a human donor with chronic lymphocytic leukemia. Sequences were derived from PBMCs, sampled after 24 months of ibrutinib treatment. The CDR3 here is CASSGHTSSGNTIYF. As DNA, the CDR3 is TGTGCCAGCAGCGGGCACACCTCCTCTGGAAACACCATATATTTT.